The 20 T cell receptor beta chains below all came from one sample that was sequenced in a study of cytomegalovirus exposure and HLA in healthy donors. The PCR employed 60 Vbeta primers together with 13 Jbeta primers. Sequencing was performed with immunoSEQ multiplex PCR; in TCRdb, only in-frame clones are kept and a portion is missing. The table lists tens of thousands of clones, around 75% of them singletons, with approximately 14% in the top ten. Sequenced: PBMCs. All receptors derive from a woman in her thirties or forties in good health and CMV-seropositive.

The CDR3 loop reads CASSLGLAGVGEQYF. CDR3 nucleotide sequence: TGTGCCAGCAGCTTAGGACTAGCGGGAGTAGGCGAGCAGTACTTC. The chain is built from TRBV7-6 and TRBJ2-7, with 12 bases that match TRBD2. Losses at the gene ends were 1 base for V and 6 bases for J; bases not matched to a gene: 4. The germline V gene has CDR1 SGHVS and CDR2 FNYEAQ. CDR3 length: 15 residues.

The V gene is TRBV6-5, the J gene TRBJ1-3; D perhaps matches TRBD1 (6 bases). Per the germline V gene, CDR1 is MNHEY and CDR2 is SVGAGI. V shed 4 bases and J shed 0 bases, with 13 bases lying between them. This CDR3 is built from 16 residues. CDR3 bases: TGTGCCAGCAGTTCCGGGACATACCACTCTGGAAACACCATATATTTT. Amino acids: CASSSGTYHSGNTIYF.

This clone appeared a few times. The rearrangement uses TRBV6-5 and TRBJ1-3; perhaps TRBD1 as D (5 bases). The V end lost 0 bases, the J end lost 8 bases, and 14 bases lay between the germline ends. CDR3 size: 15 residues. Looked up from germline, CDR1 is MNHEY and CDR2 is SVGAGI. The CDR3 DNA reads TGTGCCAGCAGTTACTCGGGGCAGGGTAGGGACACCATATATTTT. Translated, it gives CASSYSGQGRDTIYF.

This clone turned up a few times. The rearrangement links TRBV7-6 to TRBJ1-5; no definite D call. The CDR3 covers 13 residues. CDR1 SGHVS and CDR2 FNYEAQ come from the germline V gene. Trimming took 1 base from V and 1 from J, leaving 2 bases between them. The CDR3 sequence: CASSLVSNQPQHF. The DNA for the CDR3 is TGTGCCAGCAGCTTAGTAAGCAATCAGCCCCAGCATTTT. The full variable domain, completed using reference TRBV7-6 and TRBJ1-5, is GAGVSQSPRYKVTKRGQDVALRCDPISGHVSLYWYRQALGQGPEFLTYFNYEAQQDKSGLPNDRFSAERPEGSISTLTIQRTEQRDSAMYRCASSLVSNQPQHFGDGTRLSIL.

This clone has a single count. The V gene is TRBV7-2, the J gene TRBJ1-3; 9 bases line up with TRBD1. CDR3 size: 15 residues. V lost 7 bases to trimming and J lost 4 bases; unmatched junction nucleotides: 8. Germline-derived CDR1 and CDR2 are SGHTA and FQGNSA. CDR3 loop: CASTRTGGGGNTIYF. CDR3 DNA sequence: TGTGCCAGCACCCGAACAGGGGGCGGCGGAAACACCATATATTTT.

This sequence joins TRBV6-1 and TRBJ1-1, with D unclear. The CDR3 sequence is 13 residues long. Germline CDR1 and CDR2: MNHNS and SASEGT. With 6 bases removed from V and 2 bases from J, the gap between germline ends came to 10 bases. The CDR3 bases are TGTGCCAGCAGAGTGAGGCCTAACACTGAAGCTTTCTTT. Translated, it gives CASRVRPNTEAFF.

This rearrangement joins TRBV11-2 to TRBJ1-5; D remains unclear. This CDR3 comprises 14 residues. Deletions cut 5 bases from V and 9 bases from J, with 17 bases between. Germline V gene sequence: CDR1 SGHAT, CDR2 FQNNGV. For the CDR3, the DNA is TGTGCCAGCAGCCCGGCGGATCCAGCGACGCCCCAGCATTTT. Its protein is CASSPADPATPQHF.

The chain employs TRBV5-4 and TRBJ2-1; 7 bases are shared with TRBD2. The V gene end was trimmed by 5 bases and the J gene end by 7 bases; junction bases not matched to a gene: 12. The CDR3 length is 15 residues. In germline, CDR1 is SGHNT, CDR2 YYREEE (reference sequence). CDR3 sequence (DNA): TGTGCCAGCAGGGGTGTGGCGGGGGAGGGTAATGAGCAGTTCTTC. This sequence encodes CASRGVAGEGNEQFF.

This chain uses TRBV2 with TRBJ1-1; 7 nucleotides align to TRBD1. Germline V gene lookup returns CDR1 SNHLY and CDR2 FYNNEI. V lost 4 bases and J lost 1; bases outside the gene matches: 3. The CDR3 consists of 14 residues. CDR3 DNA sequence: TGTGCCAGCAGTGGACAGGGACCGAACACTGAAGCTTTCTTT. It yields the protein CASSGQGPNTEAFF.

The chain couples TRBV6-1 to TRBJ1-5; TRBD1 is a possible D gene (5 bases). Trimming shortened V by 2 bases and J by 2 bases, and 16 bases separated the two germline ends. The CDR3 runs to 17 residues. CDR1 and CDR2 from the germline V gene are MNHNS and SASEGT. CDR3: CASSEIWRGSGNQPQHF. CDR3 in DNA: TGTGCCAGCAGTGAAATTTGGAGGGGATCGGGCAATCAGCCCCAGCATTTT.

The table lists this clone with a few counts. V gene TRBV16 combines with J gene TRBJ1-1, with no clear D. From germline, CDR1 is KGHSY and CDR2 FQNENV. Trimming took 3 bases from V and 0 from J, leaving 8 bases between them. This CDR3 contains 14 residues. CDR3: CASSQLSMNTEAFF. The CDR3 DNA follows: TGTGCCAGCAGCCAGCTATCAATGAACACTGAAGCTTTCTTT.

The chain is built from TRBV11-3 and TRBJ1-3; D not resolved. Trimming removed 3 bases at V and 0 bases at J, with 3 bases between. This CDR3 has 13 residues. Germline CDR1 and CDR2: SGHNT and YENEEA. The CDR3 spells CASSFYSGNTIYF. DNA of the CDR3: TGTGCCAGCAGCTTCTACTCTGGAAACACCATATATTTT.

V usage is TRBV7-2 and J usage is TRBJ2-5; 8 bases fit TRBD2. Germline loops: CDR1 SGHTA, CDR2 FQGNSA. V trimming: 1 base; J trimming: 5 bases; junction bases outside the gene matches: 12. This CDR3 has 17 amino acids. This CDR3 is CASSLVSGRGFGETQYF. The CDR3 nucleotides are TGTGCCAGCAGCTTAGTCAGCGGGAGAGGGTTCGGGGAGACCCAGTACTTC. Drawing the rest from reference TRBV7-2 and TRBJ2-5, the complete variable domain is GAGVSQSPSNKVTEKGKDVELRCDPISGHTALYWYRQSLGQGLEFLIYFQGNSAPDKSGLPSDRFSAERTGGSVSTLTIQRTQQEDSAVYLCASSLVSGRGFGETQYFGPGTRLLVL.

This clone was seen just once. This chain connects TRBV9 to TRBJ1-2; the D is unclear. Trimming removed 3 bases from V and 4 bases from J, with 4 bases in between. The germline CDR1 and CDR2 sequences are SGDLS and YYNGEE. The CDR3 spans 11 residues. CDR3 protein: CASSGPYGYTF. CDR3 coding DNA: TGTGCCAGCAGCGGGCCCTATGGCTACACCTTC.

The chain uses TRBV19 and TRBJ2-5, with 13 bases that match TRBD2. Per the germline V gene, CDR1 is LNHDA and CDR2 is SQIVND (reference sequence). The CDR3 contains 15 residues. Trimming at V came to 5 bases and at J to 3 bases, leaving 3 bases not matched to a gene. CDR3 loop: CASSVGLAGEETQYF. DNA of the CDR3: TGTGCCAGTAGTGTCGGACTAGCGGGAGAAGAGACCCAGTACTTC.

This clone has just a few counts. The chain joins TRBV25-1 to TRBJ1-1, with D uncertain. The CDR3 extends over 14 amino acids. The germline V gene has CDR1 MGHDK and CDR2 SYGVNS. V lost 5 bases and J 0 bases, leaving 10 bases between the germline ends. In DNA form, the CDR3 reads TGTGCCAGCAGTTCTCAGGTGGTGAACACTGAAGCTTTCTTT. Protein: CASSSQVVNTEAFF. Full variable domain (rest looked up from reference TRBV25-1 and TRBJ1-1): EADIYQTPRYLVIGTGKKITLECSQTMGHDKMYWYQQDPGMELHLIHYSYGVNSTEKGDLSSESTVSRIRTEHFPLTLESARPSHTSQYLCASSSQVVNTEAFFGQGTRLTVV.

The rearrangement links TRBV28 to TRBJ2-1; a weak D match, TRBD1 (5 bases). Germline V CDR1 and CDR2: MDHEN, SYDVKM. The CDR3 totals 15 residues. Trimming cost V 2 bases and J 6 bases, with 14 bases left between them. The chain's CDR3 is CASSLGPRRVNEQFF. The CDR3 DNA sequence: TGTGCCAGCAGTTTAGGGCCCCGCAGGGTCAATGAGCAGTTCTTC.

This clone was recorded once. The chain employs TRBV2 and TRBJ2-5, with D uncertain. Germline CDR1 SNHLY, CDR2 FYNNEI. The CDR3 is 14 residues long. Between the trimmed V and J ends, which lost 3 bases and 5 bases, there was a span of 13 bases. The CDR3 coding sequence is TGTGCCAGCAGTGATTTAACGCGGTCGGAGACCCAGTACTTC. It encodes CASSDLTRSETQYF.

This sequence joins TRBV28 and TRBJ2-7; D possibly corresponds to TRBD2 (6 bases). The V end was cut by 8 bases, the J end by 4 bases, with 15 bases between. The CDR3 extends over 13 amino acids. Germline-derived CDR1 and CDR2 are MDHEN and SYDVKM. CDR3 bases: TGTGCCAGCGAAGGGACTCCCATGTACGAGCAGTACTTC. Amino acids: CASEGTPMYEQYF. The full variable domain, completed using reference TRBV28 and TRBJ2-7, is DVKVTQSSRYLVKRTGEKVFLECVQDMDHENMFWYRQDPGLGLRLIYFSYDVKMKEKGDIPEGYSVSREKKERFSLILESASTNQTSMYLCASEGTPMYEQYFGPGTRLTVT.

This clone appeared a single time. The chain couples TRBV21-1 to TRBJ1-4; the D segment call TRBD1 is taken from the table without a DNA check. TRBV21-1 has pseudogene status. The CDR3 runs 16 residues. The CDR3 spells CASSANQGQGAEKLFF. The CDR3 bases are TGTGCCAGCAGCGCCAACCAGGGCCAGGGGGCCGAAAAACTGTTTTTT.